This entry lists 32 T cell receptor beta chains sequenced from one sample in a study of long-term antiretroviral therapy in people with HIV. Survey-level resolution applied to immunoSEQ assay v3.0. Sequencing used immunoSEQ multiplex PCR; TCRdb keeps in-frame clones, though not all of them. The data contain around 15,000 clones, roughly 80% of them singletons. The sample was unsorted PBMCs, taken 0.1 years after starting antiretroviral therapy. These receptors were obtained from a man younger than 30 with HIV.

The gene calls are TRBV7-8 and TRBJ2-7, with 11 bases matching TRBD2. CDR1 is SGHVS, CDR2 FQNEAQ, per germline. J lost 5 bases, V lost 5 bases, and 14 bases had no gene match. The CDR3 has 17 amino acids. The CDR3 is CASSLLPSSGRSNEQYF. DNA of the CDR3: TGTGCCAGCAGCCTATTACCATCTAGCGGGAGGAGCAACGAGCAGTACTTC.

As to this clone: The junction shows a germline mismatch at one end, possibly a read error. The CDR3 loop reads CATSRDLDGSRIF. The CDR3 DNA is TGTGCCACCAGCAGAGATCTCGACGGGAGTCGCATCTTC. This sequence joins TRBV15 and TRBJ2-1, with D maybe TRBD2 (6 bases). The CDR3 covers 13 residues. The V gene's germline CDR1 is LNHNV and CDR2 YYDKDF (reference sequence).

The chain joins TRBV2 to TRBJ2-1; possible D gene TRBD1, 5 bases. The CDR3 has 15 residues. The V gene lost 2 bases and the J gene lost 6 bases, with 14 bases spanning the gap. Germline CDR1 and CDR2: SNHLY and FYNNEI. The CDR3 DNA reads TGTGCCAGCAGTGAATGGCAGGGATCAGGCAATGAGCAGTTCTTC. It is translated as CASSEWQGSGNEQFF.

The chain uses TRBV6-1 and TRBJ2-7; 15 nucleotides agree with TRBD2. CDR3 size: 16 residues. With V trimmed by 4 bases and J by 6 bases, 7 bases remained unmatched. Germline V lookup: CDR1 MNHNS, CDR2 SASEGT. The chain's CDR3 is CASSGGLAGGLREQYF. The CDR3 DNA reads TGTGCCAGCAGTGGAGGACTAGCGGGAGGGCTGCGCGAGCAGTACTTC.

This chain connects TRBV19 to TRBJ2-3; 7 bases line up with TRBD2. Germline V gives CDR1 LNHDA, CDR2 SQIVND (reference sequence). Trimming removed 3 bases from V and 6 bases from J; junction bases left unmatched: 6. The CDR3 is 14 residues long. The CDR3 DNA reads as TGTGCCAGTAGTATCTCGAGGGGAGGGGATACGCAGTATTTT. This sequence encodes CASSISRGGDTQYF.

The V call is TRBV7-9, the J call TRBJ2-3; D may be TRBD1 (5 bases). The germline CDR1 and CDR2 sequences are SEHNR and FQNEAQ (reference sequence). The germline V and J ends were trimmed by 5 bases and 5 bases, with 17 bases remaining between them. This CDR3 region has 15 residues. CDR3 amino acids: CASSPRPGQGDTQYF. The CDR3 DNA follows: TGTGCCAGCAGCCCACGGCCAGGGCAGGGAGATACGCAGTATTTT.

The chain joins TRBV11-2 to TRBJ1-1; TRBD1 might be the D (5 bases). V lost 0 bases and J 1 base, leaving 21 bases between the germline ends. Germline V gives CDR1 SGHAT, CDR2 FQNNGV. The CDR3 covers 19 residues. Here the CDR3 DNA reads TGTGCCAGCAGCTTAGATCGAGGGGAAGGGGATGTGGAGAACACTGAAGCTTTCTTT. The encoded protein is CASSLDRGEGDVENTEAFF. Full variable domain (missing parts from reference TRBV11-2 and TRBJ1-1): EAGVAQSPRYKIIEKRQSVAFWCNPISGHATLYWYQQILGQGPKLLIQFQNNGVVDDSQLPKDRFSAERLKGVDSTLKIQPAKLEDSAVYLCASSLDRGEGDVENTEAFFGQGTRLTVV.

This chain links TRBV10-2 with TRBJ2-1, with D unclear. The V gene lost 1 base and the J gene lost 9 bases, with 4 bases spanning the gap. Germline CDR1 is WSHSY and CDR2 is SAAADI. This CDR3 region has 11 residues. The DNA of the CDR3 is TGCGCCAGCAGTGAGTATCGTGAGCAGTTCTTC. This codes for CASSEYREQFF.

The chain employs TRBV14 and TRBJ2-7; 8 nucleotides match TRBD2. This CDR3 spans 16 amino acids. V lost 1 base to trimming and J lost 5 bases; unmatched junction nucleotides: 10. Germline V gene data show CDR1 as SGHDN and CDR2 as FVKESK. CDR3 region: CASSQVGGTSRNEQYF. The CDR3 region has the DNA TGTGCCAGCAGCCAAGTCGGGGGGACTAGTCGAAACGAGCAGTACTTC.

This clone appeared a few times. The chain has TRBV19 and TRBJ1-3, with D possibly matching TRBD1 (5 bases). V lost 4 bases and J lost 9, with 22 bases in between. The germline V gene has CDR1 LNHDA and CDR2 SQIVND (reference sequence). The CDR3 consists of 16 residues. CDR3 sequence reads: CASSRGSNIGICTIYF. The CDR3, as DNA: TGTGCCAGTAGTAGGGGGTCGAATATTGGAATATGCACCATATATTTT.

The J gene is TRBJ1-2, the V gene TRBV2; 12 bases match TRBD1. The length of the CDR3 is 14 residues. V lost 7 bases and J lost 8; bases outside the gene matches: 8. Germline lookup yields CDR1 SNHLY and CDR2 FYNNEI. CDR3 amino acids: CASNRGQGAGGYTF. CDR3 bases: TGTGCCAGCAATCGGGGACAGGGGGCTGGCGGCTACACCTTC.

This chain uses TRBV27 with TRBJ1-1; D possibly corresponds to TRBD1 (5 bases). CDR1 MNHEY and CDR2 SMNVEV come from the germline V gene (reference sequence). V lost 4 bases and J lost 12, with 15 bases in between. The CDR3 covers 12 residues. The CDR3 sequence: CASSSKIEGTFF. The CDR3, as DNA: TGTGCCAGCAGTTCAAAAATTGAGGGGACTTTCTTT.

J is TRBJ2-5 and V is TRBV4-2, with TRBD1 as a possible D gene (5 bases). The CDR3 runs to 15 residues. CDR1 LGHNA and CDR2 YNFKEQ come from the germline V gene. The germline V and J ends were trimmed by 1 base and 2 bases, with 11 bases remaining between them. CDR3 nucleotides: TGTGCCAGCAGCCAAGGATTAGGGGCTCAAGAGACCCAGTACTTC. Translating it yields CASSQGLGAQETQYF.

This chain connects TRBV6-5 to TRBJ2-1; possible D gene TRBD2, 5 bases. In germline, CDR1 is MNHEY, CDR2 SVGAGI. The CDR3 consists of 12 residues. Trimming cost V 2 bases and J 10 bases, with 9 bases left between them. CDR3 DNA sequence: TGTGCCAGCAGTTACCCCCCGGGGGAGCAGTTCTTC. It codes for CASSYPPGEQFF.

This sequence joins TRBV6-6 and TRBJ2-7, with D possibly TRBD2 on 6 matching bases. Germline CDR1 is MNHNY and CDR2 is SVGAGI (reference sequence). This CDR3 is built from 16 residues. V lost 11 bases and J 6 bases, leaving 29 bases between the germline ends. The CDR3: CASWGPQVREFSEQYF. The DNA of the CDR3 is TGTGCCTCCTGGGGTCCTCAGGTTCGGGAGTTTAGCGAGCAGTACTTC.

This clone was observed a single time. CDR3 nucleotides: TGTGCCAGCAGCCCCACAGGGGGTTTTGGTGGCTACACCTTC. Residues: CASSPTGGFGGYTF. The chain carries TRBV11-1 and TRBJ1-2; TRBD1 agrees at 8 bases. V shed 5 bases and J 7 bases; nucleotides not matched to a gene: 9. The CDR3 is 14 residues long. Germline CDR1 SGHAT, CDR2 FQDESV (reference sequence).

The gene calls are TRBV25-1 and TRBJ2-5; 7 bases map to TRBD1. The CDR3 length is 10 residues. V was pared by 10 bases and J by 5 bases, with 1 base of the junction left unmatched. Per germline, CDR1 MGHDK and CDR2 SYGVNS. The CDR3 bases are TGTGCCACACAGGGGGAGACCCAGTACTTC. Its translation is CATQGETQYF.

The CDR3 coding sequence is TGTGCCAGCAGCTCCCTGGCTTACAATGAGCAGTTCTTC. It is translated as CASSSLAYNEQFF. V gene TRBV11-2 combines with J gene TRBJ2-1; D is ambiguous. V was shortened by 4 bases and J by 4 bases, with 8 bases between the two germline ends. The CDR3 has 13 residues. The V gene's germline CDR1 is SGHAT and CDR2 FQNNGV.

The CDR3 protein is CASRWAGDQPQHF. CDR3 sequence (DNA): TGTGCCAGCAGATGGGCAGGGGATCAGCCCCAGCATTTT. This rearrangement joins TRBV6-6 to TRBJ1-5, with D tentatively TRBD1 (6 bases). Trimming cost V 6 bases and J 5 bases, with 11 bases left between them. CDR3 size: 13 residues. Germline V gives CDR1 MNHNY, CDR2 SVGAGI (reference sequence).

The chain combines TRBV15 with TRBJ2-1, with D possibly matching TRBD2 (6 bases). CDR1 LNHNV and CDR2 YYDKDF come from the germline V gene (reference sequence). The CDR3 has 13 residues. Trimming stripped 1 base from V and 12 bases from J, with 13 bases between. The CDR3 loop reads CATSRVEGKVQFF. CDR3 coding DNA: TGTGCCACCAGCAGAGTGGAGGGGAAAGTGCAGTTCTTC.

This chain joins TRBV6-6 and TRBJ2-1; D gene uncertain. CDR1 and CDR2 (germline): MNHNY, SVGAGI (reference sequence). Trimming left V 0 bases short and J 5 bases short, with 2 bases between. The CDR3 runs to 12 residues. In nucleotides, the CDR3 is TGTGCCAGCAGTTACTCTAACAATGAGCAGTTCTTC. Amino acids: CASSYSNNEQFF.

The chain is built from TRBV12-5 and TRBJ1-4; TRBD1 might be the D (5 bases). The ends were cut back, 6 bases at V and 8 bases at J, with 13 bases in the middle. This CDR3 is built from 13 residues. Germline loops: CDR1 LGHNT, CDR2 FRNRAP. CDR3 coding DNA: TGTGCTAGTGGAACCGACGGGACCGAAAAACTGTTTTTT. Translating gives CASGTDGTEKLFF.

The chain links TRBV7-8 to TRBJ2-7; 9 positions agree with TRBD2. V shed 3 bases and J 3 bases; nucleotides not matched to a gene: 3. The CDR3 sequence is 14 residues long. The V gene's germline CDR1 is SGHVS and CDR2 FQNEAQ. DNA of the CDR3: TGTGCCAGCAGCTTCCGCGGGAGGGGCTACGAGCAGTACTTC. Translated: CASSFRGRGYEQYF.

This chain links TRBV6-5 with TRBJ2-6, with a tentative D call TRBD2 (6 bases). The CDR3 has 15 residues. Trimming left V 6 bases short and J 0 bases short, with 9 bases between. The germline V gene has CDR1 MNHEY and CDR2 SVGAGI. The CDR3 reads CASRNGGSGANVLTF. DNA for the CDR3: TGTGCCAGCAGGAACGGGGGCTCTGGGGCCAACGTCCTGACTTTC.

The chain recombines TRBV27 with TRBJ1-1, with 8 bases lining up with TRBD1. The V segment lost 4 bases and the J segment 5 bases; nucleotides outside the gene matches: 9. The CDR3 is made up of 15 amino acids. Germline V lookup: CDR1 MNHEY, CDR2 SMNVEV (reference sequence). CDR3 nucleotides: TGTGCCAGCAGTTCGGTGACAGGGGTAGAGACTGAAGCTTTCTTT. Translation: CASSSVTGVETEAFF.

This chain joins TRBV4-3 and TRBJ2-2; either TRBD1 or TRBD2 may fit D (5 bases each). The CDR3 length is 14 residues. The germline V gene has CDR1 LGHNA and CDR2 YSLEER. V dropped 8 bases and J dropped 0 bases, with 10 bases sitting between them. The CDR3 coding sequence is TGCGCCAGCGGCTGGGGGTCGAACACCGGGGAGCTGTTTTTT. Protein sequence: CASGWGSNTGELFF.

The V call is TRBV19, the J call TRBJ1-4, with TRBD1 as a possible D gene (5 bases). Looked up from germline, CDR1 is LNHDA and CDR2 is SQIVND (reference sequence). V lost 5 bases and J 7 bases, leaving 14 bases between the germline ends. There are 14 residues in the CDR3. CDR3 coding DNA: TGTGCCAGTAGTTTCCGGGACGTCGGTGAAAAACTGTTTTTT. It translates to CASSFRDVGEKLFF.

The CDR3 nucleotides are TGTGCCAGCAGCTTCATCATAAGAAATGAGCAGTTCTTC. This sequence encodes CASSFIIRNEQFF. This chain uses TRBV7-2 with TRBJ2-1; no clear D. From germline, CDR1 is SGHTA and CDR2 FQGNSA. The CDR3 length is 13 residues. V lost 3 bases and J 7 bases, leaving 10 bases between the germline ends.

The chain uses TRBV5-6 and TRBJ2-1; either TRBD1 or TRBD2 may supply D (5 bases each). Trimming shortened V by 2 bases and J by 3 bases, and 12 bases separated the two germline ends. The CDR3 sequence is 15 residues long. In germline, CDR1 is SGHDT, CDR2 YYEEEE. The CDR3 loop is CASSLPGTFYNEQFF. The CDR3, as DNA: TGTGCCAGCAGCTTACCCGGGACCTTCTACAATGAGCAGTTCTTC.

The rearrangement links TRBV6-5 to TRBJ2-7; TRBD2 agrees at 7 bases. This CDR3 contains 13 residues. V dropped 5 bases and J dropped 3; count of bases not matched to a gene: 4. Germline V lookup: CDR1 MNHEY, CDR2 SVGAGI. CDR3 region: CASSPRTSYEQYF. CDR3 nucleotide sequence: TGTGCCAGCAGTCCAAGGACTAGCTACGAGCAGTACTTC.

The chain recombines TRBV28 with TRBJ2-7; 8 bases map to TRBD1. In germline, CDR1 is MDHEN, CDR2 SYDVKM. This CDR3 is built from 17 residues. J gave up 5 bases and V 6 bases, and 18 bases lay outside the gene matches. DNA for the CDR3: TGTGCCAGCAGCCCAGGAGCAGGGGGCAATAGCGTAGACGAGCAGTACTTC. Its protein is CASSPGAGGNSVDEQYF.

V is TRBV4-3 and J is TRBJ2-1; 16 bases fit TRBD2. V shed 4 bases and J 8 bases; nucleotides not matched to a gene: 14. The germline gives CDR1 LGHNA, CDR2 YSLEER. The CDR3 sequence is 19 residues long. CDR3 coding DNA: TGCGCCAGCAGCCTGTCTCCCCTGCGTGGGACTAGCGGGAGGGATGAGCAGTTCTTC. It translates to CASSLSPLRGTSGRDEQFF.